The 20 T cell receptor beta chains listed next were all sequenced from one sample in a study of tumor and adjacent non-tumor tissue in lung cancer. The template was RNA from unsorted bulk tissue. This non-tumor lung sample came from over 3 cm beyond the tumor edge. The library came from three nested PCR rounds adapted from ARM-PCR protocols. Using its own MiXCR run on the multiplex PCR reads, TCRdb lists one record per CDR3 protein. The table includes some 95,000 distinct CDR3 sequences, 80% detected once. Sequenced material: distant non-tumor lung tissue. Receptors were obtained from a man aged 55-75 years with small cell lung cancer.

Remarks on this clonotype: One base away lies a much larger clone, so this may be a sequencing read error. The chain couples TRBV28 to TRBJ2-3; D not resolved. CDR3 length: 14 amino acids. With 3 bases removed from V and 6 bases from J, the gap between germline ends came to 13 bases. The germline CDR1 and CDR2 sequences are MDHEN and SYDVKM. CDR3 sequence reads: CASSFHPTWDTQYF. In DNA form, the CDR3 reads TGTGCCAGCAGTTTCCACCCGACTTGGGATACGCAGTATTTT.

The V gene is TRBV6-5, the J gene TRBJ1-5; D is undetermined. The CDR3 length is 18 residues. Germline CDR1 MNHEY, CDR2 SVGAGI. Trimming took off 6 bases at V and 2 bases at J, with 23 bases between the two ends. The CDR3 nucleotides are TGTGCCAGCAGCCTATCGCCGTTGGGAGAGGAGGGCAATCAGCCCCAGCATTTT. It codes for CASSLSPLGEEGNQPQHF.

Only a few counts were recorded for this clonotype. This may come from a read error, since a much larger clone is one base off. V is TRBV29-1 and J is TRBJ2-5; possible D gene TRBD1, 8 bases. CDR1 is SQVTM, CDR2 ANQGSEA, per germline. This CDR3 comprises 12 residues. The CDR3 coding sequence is TGCAGCGCCAACAGGGGGGGGGAGACCCAGTGCTTC. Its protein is CSANRGGETQCF.

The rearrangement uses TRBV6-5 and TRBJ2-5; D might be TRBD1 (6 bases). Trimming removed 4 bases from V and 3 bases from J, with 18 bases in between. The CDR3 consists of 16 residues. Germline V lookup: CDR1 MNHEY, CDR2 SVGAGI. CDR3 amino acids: CASSCVRTVGEETQYF. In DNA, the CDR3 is TGTGCCAGCAGTTGCGTTCGGACAGTGGGCGAAGAGACCCAGTACTTC.

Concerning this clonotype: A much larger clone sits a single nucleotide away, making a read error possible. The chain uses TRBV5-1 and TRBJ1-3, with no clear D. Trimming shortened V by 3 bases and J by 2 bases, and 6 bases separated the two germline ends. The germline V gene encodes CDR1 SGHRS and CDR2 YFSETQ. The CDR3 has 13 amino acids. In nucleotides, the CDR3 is TGCGCCAGCAGCTCTTTAGCTGGAAACACCATATATTTT. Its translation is CASSSLAGNTIYF.

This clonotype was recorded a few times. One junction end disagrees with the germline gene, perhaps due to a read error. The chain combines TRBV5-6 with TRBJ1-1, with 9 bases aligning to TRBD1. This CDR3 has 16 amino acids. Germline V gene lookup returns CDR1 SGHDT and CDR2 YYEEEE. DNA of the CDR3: TGTGGCAGCAGCTTGGCCTCCGGGACAGGGAACACTGAAGTTTTCTTT. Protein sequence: CGSSLASGTGNTEVFF.

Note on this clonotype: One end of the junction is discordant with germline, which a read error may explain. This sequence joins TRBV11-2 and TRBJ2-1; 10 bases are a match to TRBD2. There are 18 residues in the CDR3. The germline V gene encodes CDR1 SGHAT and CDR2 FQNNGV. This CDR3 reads CASNLGVAGGYYRNEQFF. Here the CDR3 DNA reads TGTGCCAGCAACTTAGGAGTAGCGGGAGGCTACTACCGCAATGAGCAGTTCTTC.

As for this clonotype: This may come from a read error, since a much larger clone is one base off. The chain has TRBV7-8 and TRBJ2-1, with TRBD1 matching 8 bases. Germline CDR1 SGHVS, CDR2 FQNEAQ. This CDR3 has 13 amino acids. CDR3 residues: CANSSQGAGEQFF. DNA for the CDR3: TGTGCCAACAGCTCGCAGGGGGCTGGTGAGCAGTTCTTC.

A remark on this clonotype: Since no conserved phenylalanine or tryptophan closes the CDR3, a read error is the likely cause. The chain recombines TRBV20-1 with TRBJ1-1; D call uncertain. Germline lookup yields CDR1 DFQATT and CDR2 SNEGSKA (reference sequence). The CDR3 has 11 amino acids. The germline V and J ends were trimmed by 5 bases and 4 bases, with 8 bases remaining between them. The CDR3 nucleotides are TGCAGTGCTCCCCAGAGCACTGAAGCTTTCTCT. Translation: CSAPQSTEAFS.

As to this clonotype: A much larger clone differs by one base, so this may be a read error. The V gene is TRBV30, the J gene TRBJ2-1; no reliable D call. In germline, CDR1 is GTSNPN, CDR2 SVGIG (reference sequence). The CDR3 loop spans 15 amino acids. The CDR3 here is CAWSVLSAPWDERFF. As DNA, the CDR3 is TGTGCCTGGAGTGTCCTCTCGGCTCCCTGGGATGAGCGGTTCTTC.

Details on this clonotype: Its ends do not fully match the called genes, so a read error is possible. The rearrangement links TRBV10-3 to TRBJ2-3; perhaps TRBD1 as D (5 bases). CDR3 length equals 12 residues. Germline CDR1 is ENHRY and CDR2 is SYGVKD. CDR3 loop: CAINGETDTQYF. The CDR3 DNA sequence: TGTGCCATCAATGGCGAGACAGACACGCAGTATTTT.

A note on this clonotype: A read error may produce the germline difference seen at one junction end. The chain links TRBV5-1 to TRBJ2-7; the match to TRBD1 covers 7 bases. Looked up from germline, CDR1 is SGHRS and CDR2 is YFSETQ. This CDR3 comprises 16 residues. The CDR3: CASSSAPDRFTYKQYF. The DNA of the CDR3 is TGCGCCAGCAGCTCCGCACCGGACAGGTTCACCTACAAGCAGTACTTC.

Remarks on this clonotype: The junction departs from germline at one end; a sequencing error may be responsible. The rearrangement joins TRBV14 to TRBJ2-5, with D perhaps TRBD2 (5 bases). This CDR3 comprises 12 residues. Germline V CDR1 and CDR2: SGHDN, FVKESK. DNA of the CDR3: TGTGCCAGCAGCCAAGTAAGGGAGATCCAGTGCTTC. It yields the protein CASSQVREIQCF.

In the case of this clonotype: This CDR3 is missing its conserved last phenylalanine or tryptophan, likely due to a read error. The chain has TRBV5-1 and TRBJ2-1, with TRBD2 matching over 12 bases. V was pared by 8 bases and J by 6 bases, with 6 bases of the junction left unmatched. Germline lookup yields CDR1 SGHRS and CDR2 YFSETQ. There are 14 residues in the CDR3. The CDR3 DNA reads TGCGCCAGTAGACTAGCGGGAGAACCCAATGAGCAGTTCTCC. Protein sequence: CASRLAGEPNEQFS.

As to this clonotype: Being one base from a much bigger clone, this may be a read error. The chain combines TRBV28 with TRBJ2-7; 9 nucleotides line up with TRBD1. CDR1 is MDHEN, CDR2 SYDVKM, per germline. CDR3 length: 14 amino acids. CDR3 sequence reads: CASGYRGRVYEKYF. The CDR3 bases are TGTGCCAGCGGGTACAGGGGGCGGGTGTACGAGAAGTACTTC.

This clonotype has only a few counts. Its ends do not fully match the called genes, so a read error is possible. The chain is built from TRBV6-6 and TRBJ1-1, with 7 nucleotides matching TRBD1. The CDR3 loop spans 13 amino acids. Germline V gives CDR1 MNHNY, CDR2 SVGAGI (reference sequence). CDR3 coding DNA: TGTCCCAGTAGCGGTCGACAGGGCACTGAAGCTTTCTTT. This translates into CPSSGRQGTEAFF.

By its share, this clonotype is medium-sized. For the CDR3, the DNA is TGCAGCGTTGATGTACCCCTAGCGGGAGAGACCCAGTACTTC. Residues: CSVDVPLAGETQYF. The chain joins TRBV29-1 to TRBJ2-5; 8 nucleotides line up with TRBD2. The V and J ends lost 3 bases and 4 bases, in that order; junction bases with no gene match: 7. This CDR3 comprises 14 residues. Germline V CDR1 and CDR2: SQVTM, ANQGSEA. Full variable domain (remainder filled in from reference TRBV29-1 and TRBJ2-5): SAVISQKPSRDICQRGTSLTIQCQVDSQVTMMFWYRQQPGQSLTLIATANQGSEATYESGFVIDKFPISRPNLTFSTLTVSNMSPEDSSIYLCSVDVPLAGETQYFGPGTRLLVL.

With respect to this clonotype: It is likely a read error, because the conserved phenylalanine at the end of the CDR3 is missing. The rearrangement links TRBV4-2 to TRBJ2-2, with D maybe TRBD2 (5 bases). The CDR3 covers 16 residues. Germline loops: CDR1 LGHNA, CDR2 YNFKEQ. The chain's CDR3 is CVSSQDLRADTVELFS. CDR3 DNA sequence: TGTGTCAGCAGCCAAGATCTGAGGGCCGACACCGTGGAGCTGTTTTCT.

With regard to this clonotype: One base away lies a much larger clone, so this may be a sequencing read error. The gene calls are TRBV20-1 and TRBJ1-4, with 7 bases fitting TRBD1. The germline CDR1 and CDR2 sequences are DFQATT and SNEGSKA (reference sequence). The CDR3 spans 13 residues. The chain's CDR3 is CSASRTGNDKLFF. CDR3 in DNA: TGCAGTGCTAGTCGGACAGGCAATGATAAACTGTTTTTT.

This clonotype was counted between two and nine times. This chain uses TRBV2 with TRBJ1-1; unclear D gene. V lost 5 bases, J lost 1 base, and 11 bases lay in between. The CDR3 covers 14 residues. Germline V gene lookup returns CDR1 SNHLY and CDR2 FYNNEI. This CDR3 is CASSFRHWNTEAFF. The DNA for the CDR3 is TGTGCCAGCAGTTTTAGACACTGGAACACTGAAGCTTTCTTT.